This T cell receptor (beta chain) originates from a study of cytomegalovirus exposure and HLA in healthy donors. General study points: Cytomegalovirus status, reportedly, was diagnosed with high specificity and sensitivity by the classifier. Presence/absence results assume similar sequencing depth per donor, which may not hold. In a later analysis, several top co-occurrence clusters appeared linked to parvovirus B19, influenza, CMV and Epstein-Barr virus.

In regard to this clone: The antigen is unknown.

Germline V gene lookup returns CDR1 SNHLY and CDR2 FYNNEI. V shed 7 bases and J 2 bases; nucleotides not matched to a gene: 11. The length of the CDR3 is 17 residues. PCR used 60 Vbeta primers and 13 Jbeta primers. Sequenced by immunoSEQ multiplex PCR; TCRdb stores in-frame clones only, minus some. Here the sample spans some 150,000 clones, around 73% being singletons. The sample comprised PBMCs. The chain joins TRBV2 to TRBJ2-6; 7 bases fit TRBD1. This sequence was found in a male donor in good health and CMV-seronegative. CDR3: CASTRTGRTTGANVLTF. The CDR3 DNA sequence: TGTGCCAGCACCCGGACAGGCCGAACTACTGGGGCCAACGTCCTGACTTTC.